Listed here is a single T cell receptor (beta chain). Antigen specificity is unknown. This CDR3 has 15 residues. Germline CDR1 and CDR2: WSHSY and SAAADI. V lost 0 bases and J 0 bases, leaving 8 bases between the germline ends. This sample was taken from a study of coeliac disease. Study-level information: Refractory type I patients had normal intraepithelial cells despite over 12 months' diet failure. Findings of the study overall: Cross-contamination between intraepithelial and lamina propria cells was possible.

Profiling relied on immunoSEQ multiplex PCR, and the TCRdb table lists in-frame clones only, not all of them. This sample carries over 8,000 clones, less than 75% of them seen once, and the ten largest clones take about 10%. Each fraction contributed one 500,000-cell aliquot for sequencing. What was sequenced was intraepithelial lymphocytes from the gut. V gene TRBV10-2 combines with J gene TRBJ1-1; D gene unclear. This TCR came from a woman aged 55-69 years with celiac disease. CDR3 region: CASSESIPVNTEAFF. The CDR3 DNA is TGCGCCAGCAGTGAGTCGATTCCGGTGAACACTGAAGCTTTCTTT.